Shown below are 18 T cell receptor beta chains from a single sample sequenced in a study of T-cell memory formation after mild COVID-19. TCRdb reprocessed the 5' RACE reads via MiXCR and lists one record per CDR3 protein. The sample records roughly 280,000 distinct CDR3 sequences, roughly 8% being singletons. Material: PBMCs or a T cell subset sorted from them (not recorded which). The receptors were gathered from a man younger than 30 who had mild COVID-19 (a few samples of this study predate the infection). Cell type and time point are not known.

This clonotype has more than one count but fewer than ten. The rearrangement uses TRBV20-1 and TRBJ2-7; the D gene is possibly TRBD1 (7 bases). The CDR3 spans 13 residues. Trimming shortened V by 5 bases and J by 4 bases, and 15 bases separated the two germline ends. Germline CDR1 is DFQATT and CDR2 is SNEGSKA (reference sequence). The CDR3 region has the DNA TGCAGTGCTGCAGGGGGAGGAGGATACGAGCAGTACGTC. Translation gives CSAAGGGGYEQYV.

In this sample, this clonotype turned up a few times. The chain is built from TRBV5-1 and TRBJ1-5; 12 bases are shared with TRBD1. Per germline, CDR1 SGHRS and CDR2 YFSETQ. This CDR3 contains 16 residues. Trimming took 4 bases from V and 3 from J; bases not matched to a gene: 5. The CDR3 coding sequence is TGCGCCAGCAGCCCCGGGACAGGGGGCCCCAATCAGCCCCAGCATTTT. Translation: CASSPGTGGPNQPQHF. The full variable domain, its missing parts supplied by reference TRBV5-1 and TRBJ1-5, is KAGVTQTPRYLIKTRGQQVTLSCSPISGHRSVSWYQQTPGQGLQFLFEYFSETQRNKGNFPGRFSGRQFSNSRSEMNVSTLELGDSALYLCASSPGTGGPNQPQHFGDGTRLSIL.

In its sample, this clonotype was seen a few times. This chain's CDR3 is CASSWESGQTQYF. For the CDR3, the DNA is TGCGCCAGCAGCTGGGAGAGCGGTCAGACCCAGTACTTC. The V call is TRBV5-1, the J call TRBJ2-5; a possible D gene is TRBD2 (5 bases). CDR3 size: 13 residues. CDR1 is SGHRS and CDR2 is YFSETQ in the germline V gene. The V and J ends lost 3 bases and 6 bases respectively, with 12 bases between them.

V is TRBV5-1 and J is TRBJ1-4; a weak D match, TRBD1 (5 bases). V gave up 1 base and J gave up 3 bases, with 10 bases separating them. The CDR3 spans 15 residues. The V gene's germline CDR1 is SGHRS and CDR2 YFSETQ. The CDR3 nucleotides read TGCGCCAGCAGCTTGCTGGTGGGGCCTAATGAAAAACTGTTTTTT. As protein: CASSLLVGPNEKLFF.

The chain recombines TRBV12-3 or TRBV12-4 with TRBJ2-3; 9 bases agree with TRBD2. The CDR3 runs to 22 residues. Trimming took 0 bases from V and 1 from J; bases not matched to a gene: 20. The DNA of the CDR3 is TGTGCCAGCAGTTTAGCATATACAGTCCTAGCGGGGATATCCCGGGGCACAGATACGCAGTATTTT. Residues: CASSLAYTVLAGISRGTDTQYF.

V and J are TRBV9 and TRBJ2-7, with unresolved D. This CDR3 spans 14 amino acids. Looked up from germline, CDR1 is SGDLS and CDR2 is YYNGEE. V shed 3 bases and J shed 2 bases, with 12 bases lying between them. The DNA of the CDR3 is TGTGCCAGCAGCGCTGATACACCCCCCTACGAGCAGTACTTC. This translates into CASSADTPPYEQYF. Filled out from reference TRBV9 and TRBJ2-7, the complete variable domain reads DSGVTQTPKHLITATGQRVTLRCSPRSGDLSVYWYQQSLDQGLQFLIQYYNGEERAKGNILERFSAQQFPDLHSELNLSSLELGDSALYFCASSADTPPYEQYFGPGTRLTVT.

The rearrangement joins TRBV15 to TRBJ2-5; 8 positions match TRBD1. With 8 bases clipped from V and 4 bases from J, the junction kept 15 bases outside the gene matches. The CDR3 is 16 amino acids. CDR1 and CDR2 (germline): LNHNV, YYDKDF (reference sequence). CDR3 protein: CATGQGGFVGGETQYF. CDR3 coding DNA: TGTGCCACCGGACAGGGAGGATTCGTTGGAGGAGAGACCCAGTACTTC.

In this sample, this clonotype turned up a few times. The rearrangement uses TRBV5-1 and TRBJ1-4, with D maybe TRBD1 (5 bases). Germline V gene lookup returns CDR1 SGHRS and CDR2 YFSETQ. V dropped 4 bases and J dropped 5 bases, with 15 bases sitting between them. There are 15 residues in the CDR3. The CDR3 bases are TGCGCCAGCAGCCCTCGGGGACGAGGAAATGAAAAACTGTTTTTT. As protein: CASSPRGRGNEKLFF.

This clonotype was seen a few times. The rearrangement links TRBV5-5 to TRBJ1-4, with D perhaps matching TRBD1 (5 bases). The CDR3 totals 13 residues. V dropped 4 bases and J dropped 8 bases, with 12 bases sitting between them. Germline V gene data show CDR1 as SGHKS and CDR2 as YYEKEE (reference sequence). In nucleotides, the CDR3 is TGTGCCAGCAGCGAACGCTGGGGGGAAAAACTGTTTTTT. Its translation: CASSERWGEKLFF.

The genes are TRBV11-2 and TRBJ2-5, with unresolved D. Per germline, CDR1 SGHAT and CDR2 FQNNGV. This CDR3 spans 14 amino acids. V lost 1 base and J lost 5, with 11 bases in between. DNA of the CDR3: TGTGCCAGCAGCTTAGGCCTAGTCCATGAGACCCAGTACTTC. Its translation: CASSLGLVHETQYF.

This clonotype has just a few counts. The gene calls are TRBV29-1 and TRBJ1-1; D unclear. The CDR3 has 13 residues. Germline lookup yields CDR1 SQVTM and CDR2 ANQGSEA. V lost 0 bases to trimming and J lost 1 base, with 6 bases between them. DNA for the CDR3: TGCAGCGTTGAAGATACGAGGAACACTGAAGCTTTCTTT. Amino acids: CSVEDTRNTEAFF.

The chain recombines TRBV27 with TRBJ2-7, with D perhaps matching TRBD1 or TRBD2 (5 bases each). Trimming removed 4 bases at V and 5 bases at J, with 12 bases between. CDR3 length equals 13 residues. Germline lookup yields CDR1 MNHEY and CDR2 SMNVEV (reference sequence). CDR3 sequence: CASSYRGLNEQYF. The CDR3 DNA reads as TGTGCCAGCAGTTACCGGGGCTTGAACGAGCAGTACTTC.

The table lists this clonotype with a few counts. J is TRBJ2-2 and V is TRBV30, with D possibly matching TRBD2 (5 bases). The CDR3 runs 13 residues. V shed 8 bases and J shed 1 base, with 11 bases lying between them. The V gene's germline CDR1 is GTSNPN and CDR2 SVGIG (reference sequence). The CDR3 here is CALTSGNTGELFF. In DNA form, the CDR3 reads TGTGCCCTTACGAGCGGGAACACCGGGGAGCTGTTTTTT.

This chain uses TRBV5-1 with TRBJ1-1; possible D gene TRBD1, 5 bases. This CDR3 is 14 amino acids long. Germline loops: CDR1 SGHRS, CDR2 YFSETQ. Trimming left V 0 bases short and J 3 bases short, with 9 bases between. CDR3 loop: CASSLGPGDTEAFF. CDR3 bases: TGCGCCAGCAGCTTGGGCCCGGGGGACACTGAAGCTTTCTTT.

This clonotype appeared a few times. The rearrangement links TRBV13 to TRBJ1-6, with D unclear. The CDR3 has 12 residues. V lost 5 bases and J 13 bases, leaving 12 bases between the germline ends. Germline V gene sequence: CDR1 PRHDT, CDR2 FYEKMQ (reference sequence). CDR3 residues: CASSPRSGPLHF. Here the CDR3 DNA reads TGTGCCAGCAGCCCCCGTTCCGGGCCCCTCCACTTT.

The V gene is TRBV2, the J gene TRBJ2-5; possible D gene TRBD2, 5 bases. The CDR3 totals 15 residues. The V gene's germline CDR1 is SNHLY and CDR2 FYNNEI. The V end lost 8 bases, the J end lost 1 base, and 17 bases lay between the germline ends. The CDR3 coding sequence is TGTGCCAGCCTATGGAAGGAGCGGCCCCAAGAGACCCAGTACTTC. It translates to CASLWKERPQETQYF.

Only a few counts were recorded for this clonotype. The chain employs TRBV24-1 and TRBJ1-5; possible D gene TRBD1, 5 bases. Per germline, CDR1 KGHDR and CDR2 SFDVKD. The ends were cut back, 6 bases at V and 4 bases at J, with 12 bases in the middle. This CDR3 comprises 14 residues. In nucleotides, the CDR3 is TGTGCCACCAGTAAACTAGGGGAGAATCAGCCCCAGCATTTT. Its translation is CATSKLGENQPQHF.

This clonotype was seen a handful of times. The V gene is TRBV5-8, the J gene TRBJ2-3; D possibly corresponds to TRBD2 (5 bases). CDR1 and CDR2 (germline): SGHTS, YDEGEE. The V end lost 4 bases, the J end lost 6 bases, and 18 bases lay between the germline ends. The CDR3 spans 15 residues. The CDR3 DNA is TGTGCCAGCAGCCCGATCGGGGTATTTTTGGATACGCAGTATTTT. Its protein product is CASSPIGVFLDTQYF.